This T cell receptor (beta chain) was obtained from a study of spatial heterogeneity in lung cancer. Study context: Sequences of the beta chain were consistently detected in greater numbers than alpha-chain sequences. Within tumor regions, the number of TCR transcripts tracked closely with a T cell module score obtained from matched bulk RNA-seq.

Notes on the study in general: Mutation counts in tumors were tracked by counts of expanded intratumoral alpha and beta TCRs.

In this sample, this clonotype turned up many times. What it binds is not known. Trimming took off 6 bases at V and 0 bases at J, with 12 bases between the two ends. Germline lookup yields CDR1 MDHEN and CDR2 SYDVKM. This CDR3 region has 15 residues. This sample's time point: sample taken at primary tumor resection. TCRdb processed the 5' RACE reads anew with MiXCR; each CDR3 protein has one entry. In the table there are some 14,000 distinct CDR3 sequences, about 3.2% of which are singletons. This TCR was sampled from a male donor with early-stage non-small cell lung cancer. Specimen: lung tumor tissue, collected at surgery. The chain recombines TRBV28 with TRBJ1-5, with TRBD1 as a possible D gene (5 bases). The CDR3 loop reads CASRNRGGSNQPQHF. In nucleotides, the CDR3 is TGTGCCAGCAGGAATCGGGGGGGTAGCAATCAGCCCCAGCATTTT.